This T cell receptor beta chain was sequenced in a study of cytomegalovirus exposure and HLA in healthy donors. The CDR3 is made up of 13 amino acids. V lost 6 bases and J 2 bases, leaving 10 bases between the germline ends. Germline CDR1 MNHEY, CDR2 SVGAGI. A multiplex PCR was run with 60 Vbeta primers and 13 Jbeta primers. Only in-frame clones appear in the TCRdb table, and some are missing; sequencing was by immunoSEQ multiplex PCR. The table lists over 120,000 clones, 65% to 85% of them singletons. V gene TRBV6-5 combines with J gene TRBJ1-1; no firm D call. This receptor was obtained from a male donor in good health and CMV-seronegative. The sequencing input was PBMCs. The CDR3 sequence is CASRPTRNTEAFF. For the CDR3, the DNA is TGTGCCAGCAGGCCCACACGAAACACTGAAGCTTTCTTT.